This T cell receptor beta chain was sequenced for a study of cytotoxic CD8 clonotypes in ibrutinib-treated CLL. The wider study: For this cohort, patients were ten to twelve relapsed/refractory and around 16 treatment-naive, while 17 to 18 were IGHV unmutated. Responses: approximately 25 partial, 2 complete; after median approximately 70 months, about 15 stayed remitted, around twelve progressed. The study, taken as a whole, reports: Clonality measured at baseline exceeded age-matched healthy donors, tracking circulating CD8+ T-cell counts. Public clonotypes, found uncommonly, either contracted or stayed stable on treatment.

TCRdb keeps only in-frame clones here, not all; method: immunoSEQ multiplex PCR. Among 50,000 or so clones listed, around 52% were seen once. As for this clone: What it binds is unknown.

The germline V and J ends were trimmed by 2 bases and 3 bases, with 12 bases remaining between them. There are 15 residues in the CDR3. Germline lookup yields CDR1 SGHRS and CDR2 YFSETQ. Specimen: PBMCs, collected after 24 months of ibrutinib treatment. The chain combines TRBV5-1 with TRBJ2-4, with D maybe TRBD1 (6 bases). This TCR was sampled from a human donor with chronic lymphocytic leukemia. The CDR3 here is CASSLQGLGKNIQYF. The CDR3 coding sequence is TGCGCCAGCAGCTTACAGGGATTGGGCAAAAACATTCAGTACTTC.